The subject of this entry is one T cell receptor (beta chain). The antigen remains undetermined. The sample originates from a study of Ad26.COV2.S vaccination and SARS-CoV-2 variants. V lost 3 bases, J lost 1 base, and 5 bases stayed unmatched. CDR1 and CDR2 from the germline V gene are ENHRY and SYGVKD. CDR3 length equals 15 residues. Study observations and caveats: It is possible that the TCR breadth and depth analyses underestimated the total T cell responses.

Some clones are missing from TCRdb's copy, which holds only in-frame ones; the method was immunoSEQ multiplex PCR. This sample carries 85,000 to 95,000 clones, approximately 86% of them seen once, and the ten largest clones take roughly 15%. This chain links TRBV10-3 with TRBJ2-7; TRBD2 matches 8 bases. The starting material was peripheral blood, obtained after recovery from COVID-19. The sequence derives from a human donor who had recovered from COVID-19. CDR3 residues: CAISDPGTRSYEQYF. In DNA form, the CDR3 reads TGTGCCATCAGTGACCCCGGGACTAGATCCTACGAGCAGTACTTC.